The TCR beta chain under discussion was sequenced for a study of shared clonotypes between healthy human individuals. TCRdb keeps only in-frame clones here, not all; method: immunoSEQ multiplex PCR. This sample has a few million clones, with approximately 94% found just once. The CDR3 covers 14 residues. The specimen was naive CD4+ T cells sorted from blood. The subset here: CD45RA+ positively selected. The chain recombines TRBV21-1 with TRBJ1-2; the DNA was not compared with TRBD1, the D call given in the table. TRBV21-1 represents a pseudogene. This receptor was identified in a man aged 18 to 30 in good health. CDR3 sequence: CASNPKGVGYGYTF. In nucleotides, the CDR3 is TGTGCCAGCAACCCAAAGGGGGTTGGGTATGGCTACACCTTC.